Described below is a single T cell receptor (beta chain) sequence and its context. Its antigen is still unknown. The entry originates in a study of T cell responses to AZD1222 COVID-19 vaccine. The study's findings and limits: No repertoire was sampled before or during the peak T cell response, only after it.

V dropped 5 bases and J dropped 3; count of bases not matched to a gene: 2. Germline CDR1 SGHTA, CDR2 FQGNSA. This CDR3 contains 13 residues. Data came from immunoSEQ multiplex PCR; TCRdb stores just in-frame clones and leaves some out. The sample carries over 150,000 clones, roughly 92% recorded once. Timing groups of about 4 and about 12 weeks for second doses were pooled. This clonotype was sampled from an adult who received the AZD1222 COVID-19 vaccine. The chain links TRBV7-2 to TRBJ2-3, with 7 bases identical to TRBD1. The material was peripheral blood, obtained 28 days after the second AZD1222 dose. CDR3 region: CASSPGGTDTQYF. The CDR3 bases are TGTGCCAGCAGCCCAGGGGGTACAGATACGCAGTATTTT.